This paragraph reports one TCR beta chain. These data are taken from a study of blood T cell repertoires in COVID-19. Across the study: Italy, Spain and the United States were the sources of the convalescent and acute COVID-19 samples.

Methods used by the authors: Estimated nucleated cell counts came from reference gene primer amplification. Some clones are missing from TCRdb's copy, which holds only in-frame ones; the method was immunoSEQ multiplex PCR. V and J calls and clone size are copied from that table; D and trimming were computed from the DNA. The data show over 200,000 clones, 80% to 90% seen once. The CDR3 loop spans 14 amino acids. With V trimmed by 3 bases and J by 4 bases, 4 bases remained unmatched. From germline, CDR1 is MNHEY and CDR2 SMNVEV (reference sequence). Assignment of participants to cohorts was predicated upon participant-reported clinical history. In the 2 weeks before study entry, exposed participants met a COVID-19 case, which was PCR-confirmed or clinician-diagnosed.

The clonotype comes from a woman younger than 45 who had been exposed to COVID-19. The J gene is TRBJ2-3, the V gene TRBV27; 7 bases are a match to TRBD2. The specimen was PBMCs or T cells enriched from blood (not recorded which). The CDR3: CASSFVGGADTQYF. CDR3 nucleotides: TGTGCCAGCAGTTTCGTGGGGGGGGCAGATACGCAGTATTTT.